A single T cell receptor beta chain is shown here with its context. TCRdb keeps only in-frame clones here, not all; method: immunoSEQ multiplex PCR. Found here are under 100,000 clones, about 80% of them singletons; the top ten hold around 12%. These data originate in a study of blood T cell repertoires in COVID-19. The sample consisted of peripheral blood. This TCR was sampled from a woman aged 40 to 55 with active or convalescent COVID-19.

The CDR3 nucleotides are TGTGCCTGGATCCGAGAGGCGGGCTACACCTTC. Translating it yields CAWIREAGYTF. The V gene is TRBV30, the J gene TRBJ1-2; D is uncertain. CDR1 is GTSNPN and CDR2 is SVGIG in the germline V gene (reference sequence). Deletions cut 4 bases from V and 8 bases from J, with 11 bases between. The CDR3 length is 11 residues.